The next 30 T cell receptor beta chains were all read from a single sample in a study of cytomegalovirus exposure and HLA in healthy donors. Some clones are missing from TCRdb's copy, which holds only in-frame ones; the method was immunoSEQ multiplex PCR. Here the sample spans around 300,000 clones, around 86% being singletons. Sequenced: PBMCs. The receptors come from a woman between 18 and 29 years old in good health and CMV-seronegative.

The chain carries TRBV19 and TRBJ1-2, with TRBD1 identical over 10 bases. CDR1 and CDR2 from the germline V gene are LNHDA and SQIVND (reference sequence). Trimming at V came to 4 bases and at J to 8 bases, leaving 16 bases not matched to a gene. This CDR3 is built from 17 residues. CDR3 residues: CASSTPGQGLFFDGYTF. The DNA of the CDR3 is TGTGCCAGTAGTACTCCGGGACAGGGGCTCTTTTTCGACGGCTACACCTTC.

The genes are TRBV6-5 and TRBJ2-6; D may be TRBD2 (6 bases). Per germline, CDR1 MNHEY and CDR2 SVGAGI. V shed 7 bases and J shed 1 base, with 11 bases lying between them. The CDR3 contains 15 residues. The CDR3 region has the DNA TGTGCCAGCACCCAGGGAGGATCTGGGGCCAACGTCCTGACTTTC. It codes for CASTQGGSGANVLTF.

The CDR3 sequence is CASTTRGRFSPLHF. The CDR3 coding sequence is TGTGCCAGCACGACCAGGGGGCGGTTTTCACCCCTCCACTTT. The chain is built from TRBV5-6 and TRBJ1-6, with TRBD1 matching over 8 bases. Per the germline V gene, CDR1 is SGHDT and CDR2 is YYEEEE. There are 14 residues in the CDR3. V trimming: 6 bases; J trimming: 9 bases; junction bases outside the gene matches: 8.

V and J are TRBV4-3 and TRBJ2-7; 14 bases are a match to TRBD2. This CDR3 contains 18 residues. V lost 1 base, J lost 1 base, and 6 bases stayed unmatched. CDR1 LGHNA and CDR2 YSLEER come from the germline V gene. The CDR3 loop is CASSQARLAGGVSYEQYF. In DNA form, the CDR3 reads TGCGCCAGCAGCCAAGCCCGACTAGCGGGGGGGGTTTCCTACGAGCAGTACTTC.

V and J are TRBV7-2 and TRBJ2-5; perhaps TRBD1 as D (5 bases). The CDR3 totals 14 residues. V was trimmed by 1 base and J by 4 bases, leaving 10 bases between them. Per the germline V gene, CDR1 is SGHTA and CDR2 is FQGNSA. In DNA, the CDR3 is TGTGCCAGCAGCTTAGTAGGGGATCGAGAGACCCAGTACTTC. This sequence encodes CASSLVGDRETQYF.

The chain links TRBV6-6 to TRBJ1-5; tentatively, D is TRBD1 (5 bases). The CDR3 length is 12 residues. The germline gives CDR1 MNHNY, CDR2 SVGAGI (reference sequence). The V end was cut by 0 bases, the J end by 13 bases, with 10 bases between. Here the CDR3 reads CASSYSETDQHF. The CDR3 nucleotides read TGTGCCAGCAGTTACTCGGAGACAGATCAGCATTTT.

The chain uses TRBV7-9 and TRBJ2-3; 8 nucleotides agree with TRBD2. The germline V gene has CDR1 SEHNR and CDR2 FQNEAQ (reference sequence). J gave up 3 bases and V 1 base, and 9 bases lay outside the gene matches. CDR3 length equals 17 residues. The CDR3 loop reads CASSLGLTRGATDTQYF. CDR3 sequence (DNA): TGTGCCAGCAGCTTAGGGCTCACGCGGGGGGCAACAGATACGCAGTATTTT. Combining the CDR3 with reference TRBV7-9 and TRBJ2-3 gives the whole variable domain DTGVSQNPRHKITKRGQNVTFRCDPISEHNRLYWYRQTLGQGPEFLTYFQNEAQLEKSRLLSDRFSAERPKGSFSTLEIQRTEQGDSAMYLCASSLGLTRGATDTQYFGPGTRLTVL.

V gene TRBV28 combines with J gene TRBJ1-1; D is ambiguous. The CDR3 runs 14 residues. The V end was cut by 5 bases, the J end by 1 base, with 11 bases between. CDR1 and CDR2 from the germline V gene are MDHEN and SYDVKM. CDR3 in amino acids: CASSSLYRNTEAFF. The DNA for the CDR3 is TGTGCCAGCAGTAGCCTCTACCGGAACACTGAAGCTTTCTTT.

This clone was observed a few times. The rearrangement joins TRBV10-2 to TRBJ1-2; 9 nucleotides match TRBD1. This CDR3 has 14 amino acids. Losses at the gene ends were 5 bases for V and 1 base for J; bases not matched to a gene: 2. Looked up from germline, CDR1 is WSHSY and CDR2 is SAAADI. The CDR3 DNA reads TGCGCCAGCAGTTCGGGACAGGGTAACTATGGCTACACCTTC. This codes for CASSSGQGNYGYTF.

V gene TRBV9 combines with J gene TRBJ1-6; 9 nucleotides agree with TRBD1. CDR1 is SGDLS, CDR2 YYNGEE, per germline. The CDR3 covers 16 residues. The junction had 5 bases not matched to a gene; V was cut back by 0 bases and J by 7 bases. CDR3 bases: TGTGCCAGCAGCGTAGAAGGAGGGACAGGGAATTCACCCCTCCACTTT. Its protein is CASSVEGGTGNSPLHF.

The chain uses TRBV28 and TRBJ1-2; D is ambiguous. Trimming shortened V by 0 bases and J by 6 bases, and 14 bases separated the two germline ends. CDR3 length: 15 amino acids. The germline gives CDR1 MDHEN, CDR2 SYDVKM. The CDR3 DNA is TGTGCCAGCAGTTTATGGGCCAGCTCGCAGGATGGCTACACCTTC. Translated: CASSLWASSQDGYTF.

The CDR3 coding sequence is TGTGCCAGCAGCATTTTTAGTCACAATGAGCAGTTCTTC. Translated: CASSIFSHNEQFF. This sequence joins TRBV11-2 and TRBJ2-1, with D uncertain. CDR1 is SGHAT, CDR2 FQNNGV, per germline. There are 13 residues in the CDR3. V gave up 5 bases and J gave up 5 bases, with 10 bases separating them.

V is TRBV30 and J is TRBJ2-3, with a possible D match to TRBD1 (5 bases). V was shortened by 8 bases and J by 2 bases, with 14 bases between the two germline ends. The CDR3 length is 13 residues. The germline V gene encodes CDR1 GTSNPN and CDR2 SVGIG (reference sequence). The CDR3 nucleotides read TGTGCCGTCTCTCTTGGGGCCACAGATACGCAGTATTTT. This encodes CAVSLGATDTQYF. The whole variable domain, filled in from reference TRBV30 and TRBJ2-3, reads SQTIHQWPATLVQPVGSPLSLECTVEGTSNPNLYWYRQAAGRGLQLLFYSVGIGQISSEVPQNLSASRPQDRQFILSSKKLLLSDSGFYLCAVSLGATDTQYFGPGTRLTVL.

J is TRBJ1-3 and V is TRBV6-5; D is unresolved. This CDR3 is built from 16 residues. CDR1 is MNHEY, CDR2 SVGAGI, per germline. V shed 0 bases and J shed 2 bases, with 11 bases lying between them. CDR3 nucleotides: TGTGCCAGCAGTTACTCCTTTCGAAGAGCTGGAAACACCATATATTTT. It encodes CASSYSFRRAGNTIYF.

This clone has only one observation. This chain links TRBV6-5 with TRBJ1-1; D perhaps matches TRBD1 (5 bases). The CDR3 has 14 residues. Germline V CDR1 and CDR2: MNHEY, SVGAGI. V shed 6 bases and J shed 4 bases, with 15 bases lying between them. The CDR3 DNA reads TGTGCCAGCAGGCCCCCAGCAGGGCGCACTGAAGCTTTCTTT. Translated, it gives CASRPPAGRTEAFF.

This chain uses TRBV18 with TRBJ1-2; tentatively, D is TRBD1 (5 bases). The V end was cut by 2 bases, the J end by 1 base, with 17 bases between. CDR1 KGHSH and CDR2 LQKENI come from the germline V gene. This CDR3 contains 17 residues. The CDR3 loop is CASSPGRAEELNYGYTF. For the CDR3, the DNA is TGTGCCAGCTCACCAGGCAGGGCCGAAGAACTTAACTATGGCTACACCTTC.

This chain joins TRBV5-1 and TRBJ1-3; D possibly corresponds to TRBD1 (6 bases). The germline gives CDR1 SGHRS, CDR2 YFSETQ. V lost 4 bases to trimming and J lost 0 bases, with 8 bases between them. CDR3 length: 14 residues. The CDR3 region is CASSEQGSGNTIYF. The CDR3 DNA sequence: TGCGCCAGCAGCGAACAGGGCTCTGGAAACACCATATATTTT.

This clone has just one count. This rearrangement joins TRBV28 to TRBJ1-2; unclear D gene. Per the germline V gene, CDR1 is MDHEN and CDR2 is SYDVKM. This CDR3 contains 17 residues. With 5 bases removed from V and 0 bases from J, the gap between germline ends came to 19 bases. The CDR3 DNA follows: TGTGCCAGCAGTACCACCACGGATTCTGCGGCTAACTATGGCTACACCTTC. It specifies CASSTTTDSAANYGYTF.

Comments on this clone: Sequence at one end of the junction differs from germline and may be a read error. The chain's CDR3 is CATSWDIMNTEAFF. The CDR3 DNA sequence: TGTGCCACCAGTTGGGACATTATGAACACTGAAGCTTTCTTT. V gene TRBV6-5 combines with J gene TRBJ1-1, with D tentatively TRBD1 (6 bases). The CDR3 is made up of 14 amino acids. The germline V gene has CDR1 MNHEY and CDR2 SVGAGI.

This clone was picked up a small number of times. The rearrangement links TRBV4-1 to TRBJ1-3; D unresolved. This CDR3 is 13 amino acids long. Germline CDR1 and CDR2: MGHRA and YSYEKL. V dropped 4 bases and J dropped 0 bases, with 4 bases sitting between them. The CDR3 region is CASSLSSGNTIYF. The CDR3 coding sequence is TGCGCCAGCAGCCTTAGCTCTGGAAACACCATATATTTT.

The gene calls are TRBV28 and TRBJ1-6, with 8 bases identical to TRBD1. Germline V gives CDR1 MDHEN, CDR2 SYDVKM. After removal of 6 bases from V and 8 bases from J, the junction contained 6 bases not matched to a gene. This CDR3 is built from 14 residues. The CDR3 DNA reads as TGTGCCAGCAGAATATGGACAGGGTATTCACCCCTCCACTTT. This gives the protein CASRIWTGYSPLHF.

The chain is built from TRBV11-2 and TRBJ2-5, with TRBD1 matching over 8 bases. CDR1 is SGHAT, CDR2 FQNNGV, per germline. CDR3 length: 13 amino acids. J gave up 5 bases and V 5 bases, and 4 bases lay outside the gene matches. This CDR3 is CASSIRGPETQYF. The CDR3 coding sequence is TGTGCCAGCAGCATCAGGGGGCCGGAGACCCAGTACTTC.

Only one count was recorded for this clone. The CDR3 DNA reads as TGCGCCAGCAGCTCCGGCGACAGGGGATTTAGCAATCAGCCCCAGCATTTT. Encoded protein: CASSSGDRGFSNQPQHF. The V gene is TRBV5-1, the J gene TRBJ1-5; TRBD1 aligns across 8 bases. Germline values: CDR1 SGHRS, CDR2 YFSETQ. The CDR3 is 17 residues long. Losses at the gene ends were 3 bases for V and 0 bases for J; bases not matched to a gene: 8.

CDR3 nucleotides: TGTGCCAGCAGTTACTCCGGGACTTCTAACTATGGCTACACCTTC. This codes for CASSYSGTSNYGYTF. The genes are TRBV6-5 and TRBJ1-2; tentatively, D is TRBD1 (5 bases). The CDR3 is 15 residues long. Germline V gene lookup returns CDR1 MNHEY and CDR2 SVGAGI. V was pared by 0 bases and J by 0 bases, with 8 bases between.

This chain connects TRBV27 to TRBJ2-7; D unresolved. Trimming pared 1 base from V and 4 bases from J, leaving 11 bases between. This CDR3 comprises 14 residues. From germline, CDR1 is MNHEY and CDR2 SMNVEV (reference sequence). This CDR3 reads CASSLLSGIYEQYF. Here the CDR3 DNA reads TGTGCCAGCAGTTTATTATCAGGTATTTACGAGCAGTACTTC.

V is TRBV5-1 and J is TRBJ2-7, with 9 bases identical to TRBD2. Trimming cost V 3 bases and J 4 bases; bases outside gene matches: 8. The germline CDR1 and CDR2 sequences are SGHRS and YFSETQ. The CDR3 consists of 15 residues. Here the CDR3 reads CASSSPASGAYEQYF. CDR3 sequence (DNA): TGCGCCAGCAGCTCCCCTGCTAGCGGGGCGTACGAGCAGTACTTC.

The rearrangement uses TRBV29-1 and TRBJ1-1; perhaps TRBD1 as D (6 bases). Between the trimmed V and J ends, which lost 3 bases and 6 bases, there was a span of 11 bases. The CDR3 has 12 residues. CDR1 is SQVTM, CDR2 ANQGSEA, per germline. CDR3 in amino acids: CSVDRGSSEAFF. CDR3 DNA sequence: TGCAGCGTTGACAGGGGATCCTCTGAAGCTTTCTTT.

This chain connects TRBV19 to TRBJ1-2, with a weak D call TRBD1 (5 bases). This CDR3 has 15 residues. Trimming removed 10 bases from V and 6 bases from J, with 24 bases in between. Germline loops: CDR1 LNHDA, CDR2 SQIVND (reference sequence). The CDR3 here is CATLGARSEFDGYTF. CDR3 bases: TGTGCCACCCTAGGGGCTCGCTCGGAGTTCGATGGCTACACCTTC.

V is TRBV27 and J is TRBJ1-2, with 7 nucleotides matching TRBD1. The CDR3 covers 16 residues. Trimming took 3 bases from V and 6 from J; bases not matched to a gene: 13. From germline, CDR1 is MNHEY and CDR2 SMNVEV (reference sequence). CDR3 loop: CASSLDLSTGWDGYTF. CDR3 nucleotides: TGTGCCAGCAGTTTGGACCTTTCGACAGGGTGGGATGGCTACACCTTC.

The chain links TRBV30 to TRBJ1-4; 10 bases map to TRBD1. Germline CDR1 is GTSNPN and CDR2 is SVGIG (reference sequence). This CDR3 has 15 amino acids. V trimming: 3 bases; J trimming: 1 base; junction bases outside the gene matches: 2. The chain's CDR3 is CAWRRTGGTNEKLFF. CDR3 sequence (DNA): TGTGCCTGGAGGCGGACAGGGGGAACTAATGAAAAACTGTTTTTT.